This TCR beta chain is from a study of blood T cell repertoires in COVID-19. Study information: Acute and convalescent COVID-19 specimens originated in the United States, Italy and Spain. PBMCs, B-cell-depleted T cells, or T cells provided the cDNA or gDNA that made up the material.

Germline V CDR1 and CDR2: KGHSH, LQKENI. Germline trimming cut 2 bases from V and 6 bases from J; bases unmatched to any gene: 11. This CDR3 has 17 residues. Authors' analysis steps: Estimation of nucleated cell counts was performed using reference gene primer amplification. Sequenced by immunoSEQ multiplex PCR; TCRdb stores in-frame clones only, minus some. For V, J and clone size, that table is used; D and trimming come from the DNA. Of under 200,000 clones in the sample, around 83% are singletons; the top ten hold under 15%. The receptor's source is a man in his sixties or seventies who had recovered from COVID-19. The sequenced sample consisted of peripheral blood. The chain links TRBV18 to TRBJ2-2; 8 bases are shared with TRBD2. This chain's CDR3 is CASSPFIGRDGSGELFF. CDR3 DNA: TGTGCCAGCTCACCATTCATCGGGAGGGACGGTTCCGGGGAGCTGTTTTTT.